The 30 T cell receptor beta chains below come from one sample, sequenced in a study of blood T cells in healthy people across ages. A second PCR of about 6 to 12 cycles used a sample-barcoded 5' primer and a J-beta primer mix. TCRdb independently ran MiXCR on the 5' RACE reads; one entry per CDR3 protein. Of about 1.8 million distinct CDR3 sequences in the sample, approximately 50% were seen once. The sequencing sample was made of blood. The receptors were gathered from a woman in her 40s in good health.

This clonotype appeared a few times. The chain uses TRBV6-5 and TRBJ2-5; 15 bases agree with TRBD2. J lost 2 bases, V lost 3 bases, and 13 bases had no gene match. The CDR3 loop spans 20 amino acids. CDR1 and CDR2 (germline): MNHEY, SVGAGI. In DNA form, the CDR3 reads TGTGCCAGCAGTTATATAATTGGGACTAGCGGGGGGTGGAGACAAGAGACCCAGTACTTC. It yields the protein CASSYIIGTSGGWRQETQYF.

V gene TRBV12-3 or TRBV12-4 combines with J gene TRBJ1-2; no reliable D call. The CDR3 is made up of 13 amino acids. Trimming removed 3 bases at V and 1 base at J, with 6 bases between. The CDR3 spells CASSFSVNYGYTF. CDR3 in DNA: TGTGCCAGCAGTTTTTCGGTTAACTATGGCTACACCTTC.

This chain connects TRBV20-1 to TRBJ2-5; 7 bases align to TRBD2. The CDR3 has 13 amino acids. The V gene's germline CDR1 is DFQATT and CDR2 SNEGSKA (reference sequence). V lost 5 bases to trimming and J lost 2 bases; unmatched junction nucleotides: 5. The CDR3 loop is CSAGGVAQETQYF. The CDR3 coding sequence is TGCAGTGCTGGGGGGGTAGCTCAAGAGACCCAGTACTTC.

The rearrangement links TRBV18 to TRBJ1-1; TRBD1 is a possible D gene (5 bases). The V and J ends lost 3 bases and 8 bases respectively, with 16 bases between them. Per germline, CDR1 KGHSH and CDR2 LQKENI. The CDR3 has 14 amino acids. The CDR3 loop reads CASSPGQGEPEAFF. For the CDR3, the DNA is TGTGCCAGCTCACCGGGGCAGGGTGAGCCCGAAGCTTTCTTT.

The chain employs TRBV2 and TRBJ2-5, with TRBD1 as a possible D gene (5 bases). The ends were cut back, 7 bases at V and 2 bases at J, with 11 bases in the middle. The CDR3 is 13 amino acids. From germline, CDR1 is SNHLY and CDR2 FYNNEI. The CDR3 spells CASKSGLQETQYF. DNA for the CDR3: TGTGCCAGCAAATCAGGGTTACAAGAGACCCAGTACTTC.

The chain has TRBV5-1 and TRBJ2-1, with a weak D call TRBD2 (7 bases). V lost 2 bases and J lost 4, with 22 bases in between. CDR1 and CDR2 from the germline V gene are SGHRS and YFSETQ. The CDR3 length is 18 residues. The CDR3 coding sequence is TGCGCCAGCAGCTTACAAACCGGGACACGGGGGGTTTACAATGAGCAGTTCTTC. It yields the protein CASSLQTGTRGVYNEQFF.

This chain joins TRBV7-2 and TRBJ1-2, with D possibly being TRBD1 (5 bases). The CDR3 has 15 residues. The V end was cut by 8 bases, the J end by 4 bases, with 20 bases between. Germline V gene sequence: CDR1 SGHTA, CDR2 FQGNSA. CDR3 nucleotide sequence: TGTGCCAGCGTCACAGGTTTGGCCCTAGGCTATGGCTACACCTTC. It encodes CASVTGLALGYGYTF. Full variable domain (outside the CDR3, taken from reference TRBV7-2 and TRBJ1-2): GAGVSQSPSNKVTEKGKDVELRCDPISGHTALYWYRQSLGQGLEFLIYFQGNSAPDKSGLPSDRFSAERTGGSVSTLTIQRTQQEDSAVYLCASVTGLALGYGYTFGSGTRLTVV.

This clonotype was counted a few times. The rearrangement links TRBV6-6 to TRBJ2-3, with D possibly being TRBD1 (5 bases). This CDR3 comprises 14 residues. Germline V gene lookup returns CDR1 MNHNY and CDR2 SVGAGI (reference sequence). Trimming stripped 8 bases from V and 2 bases from J, with 14 bases between. The CDR3 DNA sequence: TGTGCCAGCTTGCATCAGGGTCACACAGATACGCAGTATTTT. This gives the protein CASLHQGHTDTQYF.

The chain has TRBV6-6 and TRBJ2-3; 13 bases map to TRBD2. CDR3 size: 15 residues. CDR1 is MNHNY, CDR2 SVGAGI, per germline (reference sequence). The V gene end was trimmed by 2 bases and the J gene end by 6 bases; junction bases not matched to a gene: 2. The CDR3 sequence: CASSYETSGGDTQYF. The CDR3 coding sequence is TGTGCCAGCAGTTACGAGACTAGCGGGGGGGATACGCAGTATTTT.

This clonotype was found once. The CDR3 sequence is CASSLLAGGTSSYEQYF. CDR3 nucleotides: TGTGCCAGCAGTTTACTAGCGGGGGGGACGAGCTCCTACGAGCAGTACTTC. The chain links TRBV28 to TRBJ2-7; the match to TRBD2 covers 12 bases. The length of the CDR3 is 17 residues. Trimming at V came to 2 bases and at J to 0 bases, leaving 5 bases not matched to a gene. Germline lookup yields CDR1 MDHEN and CDR2 SYDVKM.

The V and J genes are TRBV29-1 and TRBJ2-3; 9 bases align to TRBD1. The CDR3 sequence is 14 residues long. J lost 2 bases, V lost 4 bases, and 4 bases had no gene match. Germline assignment: CDR1 SQVTM and CDR2 ANQGSEA. For the CDR3, the DNA is TGCAGCGTTGGAGACAGGGGGACCACAGATACGCAGTATTTT. Translation gives CSVGDRGTTDTQYF.

The V gene is TRBV12-3 or TRBV12-4, the J gene TRBJ1-4; D perhaps matches TRBD1 (6 bases). The V and J ends lost 6 bases and 8 bases respectively, with 16 bases between them. The CDR3 spans 14 residues. In DNA, the CDR3 is TGTGCCAGCAGAGCACAGGGATCGGGCGAAAAACTGTTTTTT. As protein: CASRAQGSGEKLFF.

J is TRBJ2-3 and V is TRBV5-1; TRBD1 matches 8 bases. This CDR3 region has 16 residues. V lost 8 bases, J lost 4 bases, and 15 bases stayed unmatched. Germline CDR1 is SGHRS and CDR2 is YFSETQ. This chain's CDR3 is CASRSQGARGSDTQYF. CDR3 nucleotide sequence: TGCGCCAGTAGAAGTCAGGGGGCAAGAGGGTCAGATACGCAGTATTTT.

This chain joins TRBV4-3 and TRBJ2-2; D ambiguous. Trimming removed 5 bases at V and 7 bases at J, with 11 bases between. The CDR3 consists of 13 residues. CDR1 and CDR2 from the germline V gene are LGHNA and YSLEER. CDR3 loop: CASSWGHVGELFF. In DNA form, the CDR3 reads TGCGCCAGCAGCTGGGGTCATGTCGGGGAGCTGTTTTTT.

Concerning this clonotype itself: One junction end disagrees with the germline gene, perhaps due to a read error. The J gene is TRBJ2-3, the V gene TRBV29-1; D unresolved. Germline V gene data show CDR1 as SQVTM and CDR2 as ANQGSEA. This CDR3 region has 15 residues. Here the CDR3 DNA reads TGCAGCGTTGAAAGGTCGTGGGCAGACACAGATCCGCAGTATTTT. Encoded protein: CSVERSWADTDPQYF.

The CDR3 nucleotides are TGTGCCATCAGTGGGGCCACTGGGACCAAAAACATTCAGTACTTC. As protein: CAISGATGTKNIQYF. V and J are TRBV10-3 and TRBJ2-4; no definite D call. From germline, CDR1 is ENHRY and CDR2 SYGVKD. There are 15 residues in the CDR3. V lost 4 bases and J lost 2, with 12 bases in between.

The genes are TRBV12-3 or TRBV12-4 and TRBJ2-5, with 12 bases identical to TRBD2. CDR3 size: 16 residues. V shed 5 bases, J shed 9 bases, and the junction held 13 bases outside the gene matches. The CDR3 nucleotides are TGTGCCAGCAGTCCGACCCTAGCGGGGGGGCAGGTGGCCCAGTACTTC. Its translation: CASSPTLAGGQVAQYF.

On this clonotype itself: The junction shows a germline mismatch at one end, possibly a read error. J is TRBJ1-4 and V is TRBV29-1; D possibly corresponds to TRBD1 (5 bases). Per germline, CDR1 SQVTM and CDR2 ANQGSEA. CDR3 length: 13 amino acids. The CDR3 sequence: CNVEGRVGEKLFF. The CDR3 nucleotides read TGCAACGTTGAGGGGAGGGTTGGCGAAAAACTGTTTTTT.

Only a few counts were recorded for this clonotype. This chain uses TRBV12-3 or TRBV12-4 with TRBJ1-2; D perhaps matches TRBD1 (5 bases). The length of the CDR3 is 14 residues. V was cut by 6 bases and J by 5 bases, with 16 bases left in between. The CDR3 bases are TGTGCCAGCAGCCACCGGGGCTTTGTATATGGCTACACCTTC. Translation gives CASSHRGFVYGYTF.

The V gene is TRBV18, the J gene TRBJ2-1; 13 positions agree with TRBD2. The J call is in doubt because the DNA end fits TRBJ2-7 better. Germline V CDR1 and CDR2: KGHSH, LQKENI. The CDR3 sequence is 18 residues long. In nucleotides, the CDR3 is TGTGCCAGCTCACTTGGGACTAGCGGGACTAGCTCCTACAATGAGCAGTACTTC. Its translation is CASSLGTSGTSSYNEQYF.

The V gene is TRBV7-6, the J gene TRBJ2-3, with TRBD1 identical over 8 bases. The V and J ends lost 5 bases and 6 bases, in that order; junction bases with no gene match: 10. Germline V gene sequence: CDR1 SGHVS, CDR2 FNYEAQ. The CDR3 is 15 amino acids. DNA for the CDR3: TGTGCCAGCAGCATGCCTCAGGGGGCAGGTGATACGCAGTATTTT. It translates to CASSMPQGAGDTQYF.

This clonotype was seen repeatedly, ten times or more. The rearrangement joins TRBV4-1 to TRBJ2-7; the D is unclear. The length of the CDR3 is 15 residues. CDR1 and CDR2 from the germline V gene are MGHRA and YSYEKL. The V end lost 0 bases, the J end lost 0 bases, and 9 bases lay between the germline ends. The CDR3 DNA is TGCGCCAGCAGCCAAGACGCCGCCCCCTCCTACGAGCAGTACTTC. Translating gives CASSQDAAPSYEQYF.

The chain is built from TRBV9 and TRBJ2-5; TRBD1 agrees at 9 bases. The CDR3 covers 14 residues. V was clipped by 2 bases and J by 5 bases; unmatched bases: 4. CDR1 and CDR2 (germline): SGDLS, YYNGEE. This CDR3 reads CASSVGQGTETQYF. The CDR3 nucleotides read TGTGCCAGCAGCGTCGGACAGGGGACGGAGACCCAGTACTTC.

This clonotype was observed a single time. The chain joins TRBV20-1 to TRBJ1-1, with D unclear. Germline CDR1 DFQATT, CDR2 SNEGSKA (reference sequence). V was clipped by 3 bases and J by 5 bases, with 13 bases between them. CDR3 length: 13 amino acids. Here the CDR3 DNA reads TGCAGTGCTAGGTACGCGGACGGAACTGAAGCTTTCTTT. Its translation: CSARYADGTEAFF.

The chain combines TRBV11-1 with TRBJ1-2, with D perhaps TRBD1 (6 bases). CDR1 and CDR2 from the germline V gene are SGHAT and FQDESV (reference sequence). V dropped 5 bases and J dropped 2 bases, with 12 bases sitting between them. The CDR3 extends over 14 amino acids. In DNA form, the CDR3 reads TGTGCCAGCAGCCGGGACAAGTCCAACTATGGCTACACCTTC. This translates into CASSRDKSNYGYTF.

This chain uses TRBV27 with TRBJ2-1; TRBD1 aligns across 9 bases. Germline assignment: CDR1 MNHEY and CDR2 SMNVEV (reference sequence). This CDR3 has 16 amino acids. J was trimmed by 8 bases and V by 7 bases; bases with no gene match: 15. The CDR3 sequence is CASTGRTGTGSHEQFF. CDR3 nucleotide sequence: TGTGCCAGCACGGGCCGGACCGGGACAGGGTCCCATGAGCAGTTCTTC.

V is TRBV6-1 and J is TRBJ2-1; 10 nucleotides line up with TRBD1. The tail of the sequence fits TRBJ2-7 better, so the J call may be wrong. The CDR3 loop spans 16 amino acids. Germline assignment: CDR1 MNHNS and CDR2 SASEGT. DNA of the CDR3: TGTGCCAGCAGTGGACAGGGGGCCAACCTATACAATGAGCAGTACTTC. This translates into CASSGQGANLYNEQYF.

Notes on this clonotype: This CDR3 fails to terminate in the conserved phenylalanine or tryptophan, so it likely reflects a read error. This rearrangement joins TRBV7-2 to TRBJ2-1; D may be TRBD1 (5 bases). The germline V gene encodes CDR1 SGHTA and CDR2 FQGNSA. The CDR3 is 14 amino acids. The V end was cut by 1 base, the J end by 6 bases, with 10 bases between. CDR3 protein: CASSLGTTGNEQFV. In DNA, the CDR3 is TGTGCCAGCAGCTTAGGAACCACAGGCAATGAGCAGTTCGTC.

The rearrangement joins TRBV25-1 to TRBJ2-3; TRBD2 aligns across 7 bases. V shed 3 bases, J shed 6 bases, and the junction held 6 bases outside the gene matches. The CDR3 has 14 residues. The V gene's germline CDR1 is MGHDK and CDR2 SYGVNS. The CDR3 DNA is TGTGCCAGCAGTGAGACTAGCCCAGCGGATACGCAGTATTTT. Its protein is CASSETSPADTQYF.

This clonotype was counted a single time. The genes are TRBV12-3 or TRBV12-4 and TRBJ2-7; D is ambiguous. Trimming removed 4 bases from V and 2 bases from J, with 9 bases in between. The CDR3 spans 13 residues. The CDR3 reads CASSWGRTYEQYF. CDR3 bases: TGTGCCAGCAGTTGGGGTAGAACCTACGAGCAGTACTTC.